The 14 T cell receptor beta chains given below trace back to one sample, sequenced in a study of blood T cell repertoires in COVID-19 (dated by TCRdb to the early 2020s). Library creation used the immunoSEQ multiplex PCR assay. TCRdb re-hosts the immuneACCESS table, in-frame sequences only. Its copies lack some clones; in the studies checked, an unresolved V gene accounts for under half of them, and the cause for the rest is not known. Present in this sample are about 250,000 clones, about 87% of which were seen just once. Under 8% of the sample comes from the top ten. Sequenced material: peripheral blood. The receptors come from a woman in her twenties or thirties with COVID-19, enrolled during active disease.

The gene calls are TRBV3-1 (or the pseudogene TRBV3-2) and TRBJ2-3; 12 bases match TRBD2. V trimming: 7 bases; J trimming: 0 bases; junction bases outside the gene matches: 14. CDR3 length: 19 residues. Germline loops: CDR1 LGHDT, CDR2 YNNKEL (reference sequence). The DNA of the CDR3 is TGTGCCAGCACCTCTATACTAGCGGGGGGATCCCGTAGCACAGATACGCAGTATTTT. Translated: CASTSILAGGSRSTDTQYF.

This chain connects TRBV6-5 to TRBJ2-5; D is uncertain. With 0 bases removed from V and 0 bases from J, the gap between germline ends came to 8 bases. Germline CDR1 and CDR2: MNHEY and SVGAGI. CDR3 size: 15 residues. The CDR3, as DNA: TGTGCCAGCAGTTACTCGACGGCGGACCAAGAGACCCAGTACTTC. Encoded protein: CASSYSTADQETQYF.

The CDR3 here is CASSFGQGRDTQYF. The CDR3 DNA reads as TGTGCCAGCAGTTTCGGACAGGGTAGGGATACGCAGTATTTT. The rearrangement links TRBV27 to TRBJ2-3; TRBD1 matches at 8 bases. The trim removed 3 bases at V and 6 bases at J, leaving 5 bases unmatched. The CDR3 has 14 amino acids. Looked up from germline, CDR1 is MNHEY and CDR2 is SMNVEV (reference sequence).

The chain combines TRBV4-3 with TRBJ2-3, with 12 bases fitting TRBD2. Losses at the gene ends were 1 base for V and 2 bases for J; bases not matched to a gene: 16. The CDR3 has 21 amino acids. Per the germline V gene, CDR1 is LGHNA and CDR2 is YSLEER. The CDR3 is CASSQGVRLAGDPYTTDTQYF. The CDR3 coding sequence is TGCGCCAGCAGCCAAGGGGTTCGACTAGCGGGGGATCCTTACACCACAGATACGCAGTATTTT.

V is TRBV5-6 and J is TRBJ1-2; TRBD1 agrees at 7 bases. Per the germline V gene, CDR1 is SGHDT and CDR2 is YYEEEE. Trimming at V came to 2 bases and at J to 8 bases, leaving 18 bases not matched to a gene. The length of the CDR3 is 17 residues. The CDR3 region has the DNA TGTGCCAGCAGCTTTTCGTCAAAGTTTGAGGGGGCGGGAGGCTACACCTTC. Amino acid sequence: CASSFSSKFEGAGGYTF.

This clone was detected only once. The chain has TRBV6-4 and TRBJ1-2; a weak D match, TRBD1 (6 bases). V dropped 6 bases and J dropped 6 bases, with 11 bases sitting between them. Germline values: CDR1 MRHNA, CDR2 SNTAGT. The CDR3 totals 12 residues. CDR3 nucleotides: TGTGCCAGCAGAGGACAGTCTCATGGCTACACCTTC. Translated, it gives CASRGQSHGYTF.

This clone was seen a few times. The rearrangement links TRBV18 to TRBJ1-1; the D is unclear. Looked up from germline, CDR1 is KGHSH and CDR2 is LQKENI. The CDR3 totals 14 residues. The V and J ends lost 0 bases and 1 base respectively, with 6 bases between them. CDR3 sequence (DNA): TGTGCCAGCTCACCACCGGGCAGGAACACTGAAGCTTTCTTT. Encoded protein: CASSPPGRNTEAFF.

The CDR3 nucleotides are TGTGCCAGCAGCGCCCTAGGGGGGACAGGGGGCGAGTTTAAAGCTAACTATGGCTACACCTTC. It is translated as CASSALGGTGGEFKANYGYTF. The J gene is TRBJ1-2, the V gene TRBV13; 12 nucleotides align to TRBD1. The CDR3 length is 21 residues. Germline trimming cut 5 bases from V and 0 bases from J; bases unmatched to any gene: 19. Germline values: CDR1 PRHDT, CDR2 FYEKMQ (reference sequence).

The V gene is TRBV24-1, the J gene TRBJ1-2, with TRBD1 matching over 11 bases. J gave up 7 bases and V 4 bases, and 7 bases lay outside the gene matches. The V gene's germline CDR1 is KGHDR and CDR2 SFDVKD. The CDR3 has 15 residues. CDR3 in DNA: TGTGCCACCAGTGACCCAGGACAGGGGGCTGGTGGCTACACCTTC. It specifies CATSDPGQGAGGYTF.

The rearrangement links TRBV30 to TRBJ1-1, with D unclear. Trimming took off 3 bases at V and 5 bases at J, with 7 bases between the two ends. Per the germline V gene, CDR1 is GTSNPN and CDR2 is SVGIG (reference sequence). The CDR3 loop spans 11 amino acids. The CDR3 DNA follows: TGTGCCTGGAGCGGAGAAACTGAAGCTTTCTTT. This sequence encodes CAWSGETEAFF.

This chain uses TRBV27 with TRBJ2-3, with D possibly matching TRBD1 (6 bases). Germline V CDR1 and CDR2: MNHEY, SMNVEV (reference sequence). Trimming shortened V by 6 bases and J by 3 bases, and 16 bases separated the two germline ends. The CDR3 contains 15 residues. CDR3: CASRIFGQGTDTQYF. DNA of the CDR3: TGTGCCAGCAGGATTTTCGGGCAGGGGACAGATACGCAGTATTTT.

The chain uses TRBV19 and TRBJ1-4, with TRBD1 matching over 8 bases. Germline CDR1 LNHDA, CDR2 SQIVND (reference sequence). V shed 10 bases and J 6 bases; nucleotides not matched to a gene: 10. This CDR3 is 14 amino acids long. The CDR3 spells CATEGTGTYEKLFF. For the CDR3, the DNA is TGTGCCACCGAAGGGACAGGAACGTATGAAAAACTGTTTTTT. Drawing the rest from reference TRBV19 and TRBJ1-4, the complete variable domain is DGGITQSPKYLFRKEGQNVTLSCEQNLNHDAMYWYRQDPGQGLRLIYYSQIVNDFQKGDIAEGYSVSREKKESFPLTVTSAQKNPTAFYLCATEGTGTYEKLFFGSGTQLSVL.

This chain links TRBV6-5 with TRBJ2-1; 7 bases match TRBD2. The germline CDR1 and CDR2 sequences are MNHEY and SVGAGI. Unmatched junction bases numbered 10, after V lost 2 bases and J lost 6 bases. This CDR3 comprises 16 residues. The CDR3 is CASSYRGRAAANEQFF. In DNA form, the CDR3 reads TGTGCCAGCAGTTACCGTGGGAGGGCCGCCGCCAATGAGCAGTTCTTC.

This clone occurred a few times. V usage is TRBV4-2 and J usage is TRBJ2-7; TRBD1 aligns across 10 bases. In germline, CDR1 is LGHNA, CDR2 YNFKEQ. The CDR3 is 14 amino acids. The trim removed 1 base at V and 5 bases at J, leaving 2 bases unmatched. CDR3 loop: CASSQGTGGDEQYF. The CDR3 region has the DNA TGTGCCAGCAGCCAAGGGACAGGGGGTGACGAGCAGTACTTC.